Below are 7 T cell receptor beta chains sequenced from a single sample in a study of blood T cells in healthy people across ages. A sample-barcoded 5' primer and a J-beta primer mix were used in a second PCR of about 7 to 11 cycles. TCRdb reanalysed the 5' RACE reads using MiXCR and keeps one entry per CDR3 protein. The sample has approximately 360,000 distinct CDR3 sequences; 50% to 60% are singletons. The sample consisted of blood. The receptors shown here come from a man aged 60-69 years in good health.

In the case of this clonotype: This may be a read error: a much more frequent sequence differs by one nucleotide. V gene TRBV28 combines with J gene TRBJ2-4, with no clear D. The J call could be wrong; TRBJ2-7 is a better fit for the DNA end. The CDR3 has 14 residues. The germline CDR1 and CDR2 sequences are MDHEN and SYDVKM. CDR3 region: CASSVGLKFAEQYF. The CDR3 nucleotides read TGTGCCAGCAGTGTAGGGCTAAAGTTCGCCGAGCAGTACTTC.

This sequence joins TRBV12-3 or TRBV12-4 and TRBJ2-2, with D perhaps TRBD1 or TRBD2 (5 bases each). The CDR3 extends over 13 amino acids. Trimming removed 6 bases from V and 6 bases from J, with 11 bases in between. The CDR3, as DNA: TGTGCCAGCAGCAGAAGGGGAGCCGGGGAGCTGTTTTTT. Its translation is CASSRRGAGELFF.

This clonotype was seen many times. This could be a read error, since a much larger clone is one nucleotide away. The chain has TRBV6-2 or TRBV6-3 and TRBJ2-5; 8 bases are a match to TRBD2. CDR1 MNHEY and CDR2 SVGEGT come from the germline V gene. Trimming removed 6 bases from V and 11 bases from J; junction bases left unmatched: 11. The CDR3 runs 13 residues. CDR3 coding DNA: TGTGCCAGCAGCCCAGCGGGAGAGAATGAGCAGTACTTC. The encoded protein is CASSPAGENEQYF.

The J gene is TRBJ2-7, the V gene TRBV28; weak D call: TRBD1 (5 bases). Germline loops: CDR1 MDHEN, CDR2 SYDVKM. CDR3 size: 14 residues. Trimming shortened V by 3 bases and J by 0 bases, and 9 bases separated the two germline ends. The chain's CDR3 is CASSFAQGSYEQYF. The DNA for the CDR3 is TGTGCCAGCAGTTTTGCCCAGGGCTCCTACGAGCAGTACTTC.

This clonotype was picked up a small number of times. The J gene is TRBJ2-3, the V gene TRBV20-1, with 10 bases fitting TRBD2. CDR3 length: 14 residues. V was clipped by 3 bases and J by 8 bases; unmatched bases: 8. Germline V gene data show CDR1 as DFQATT and CDR2 as SNEGSKA (reference sequence). The CDR3 here is CSARASGGYGTQYF. CDR3 DNA sequence: TGCAGTGCTAGGGCTAGCGGGGGCTACGGTACGCAGTATTTT.

This clonotype was recorded only once. The V and J genes are TRBV29-1 and TRBJ2-3; D remains ambiguous. CDR1 SQVTM and CDR2 ANQGSEA come from the germline V gene. CDR3 length equals 11 residues. Trimming left V 3 bases short and J 2 bases short, with 3 bases between. CDR3 residues: CSVEITDTQYF. CDR3 in DNA: TGCAGCGTTGAGATCACAGATACGCAGTATTTT.

The V call is TRBV4-2, the J call TRBJ2-3; 7 bases agree with TRBD2. Germline CDR1 is LGHNA and CDR2 is YNFKEQ. The CDR3 length is 15 residues. V lost 1 base to trimming and J lost 9 bases; unmatched junction nucleotides: 10. The CDR3 sequence: CASSQAASTSKTQYF. The CDR3 coding sequence is TGTGCCAGCAGCCAAGCCGCCTCGACTAGCAAGACGCAGTATTTT.